The 10 T cell receptor beta chains in this list originate from one sample, sequenced in a study of CD8+ T cells in alopecia areata. cDNA prepared by RNA extraction and subsequent reverse transcription served as the template for sequencing. Libraries were prepared by immunoSEQ multiplex PCR; TCRdb keeps only in-frame clonotypes and omits some of them. The data show 98,000 or so clones, 61% seen once. Treatment of the sample: oral pan-JAK inhibitor, 5-10 mg twice daily. The starting material was CD8+ T cells sorted from blood, obtained at week 4, from a patient treated with tofacitinib. These receptors came from a human donor with alopecia areata.

V and J are TRBV29-1 and TRBJ2-4, with TRBD1 identical over 10 bases. The CDR3 covers 17 residues. From germline, CDR1 is SQVTM and CDR2 ANQGSEA. The CDR3: CRDPGQGSRYDKNIQYF. In nucleotides, the CDR3 is TGCAGAGACCCGGGACAGGGGTCCCGATACGACAAAAACATTCAGTACTTC.

V is TRBV2 and J is TRBJ2-5, with D perhaps matching TRBD2 (6 bases). CDR3 length equals 13 residues. CDR1 is SNHLY, CDR2 FYNNEI, per germline. The germline V and J ends were trimmed by 2 bases and 7 bases, with 11 bases remaining between them. The CDR3: CASSEPPRGTQYF. CDR3 sequence (DNA): TGTGCCAGCAGTGAACCCCCGCGGGGGACCCAGTACTTC.

The table lists this clone with a few counts. The chain recombines TRBV5-1 with TRBJ2-5; TRBD1 matches 12 bases. Per the germline V gene, CDR1 is SGHRS and CDR2 is YFSETQ. The CDR3 length is 18 residues. The V segment lost 0 bases and the J segment 1 base; nucleotides outside the gene matches: 7. The CDR3 nucleotides read TGCGCCAGCAGCTTGGTCTTCGGGACAGGGGGCCTCCAAGAGACCCAGTACTTC. Protein product: CASSLVFGTGGLQETQYF.

In its sample, this clone was seen a few times. Other nucleotide sequences in the sample specify the same CDR3. The chain is built from TRBV5-1 and TRBJ2-1; D is tentatively TRBD1 or TRBD2 (5 bases each). V was trimmed by 4 bases and J by 0 bases, leaving 14 bases between them. Germline CDR1 reads SGHRS; CDR2 reads YFSETQ. The CDR3 sequence is 16 residues long. The CDR3 protein is CASSQEAGSSYNEQFF. The DNA for the CDR3 is TGCGCCAGCAGCCAGGAGGCAGGGAGCTCCTACAATGAGCAGTTCTTC. Variable domain in full (rest from reference TRBV5-1 and TRBJ2-1): KAGVTQTPRYLIKTRGQQVTLSCSPISGHRSVSWYQQTPGQGLQFLFEYFSETQRNKGNFPGRFSGRQFSNSRSEMNVSTLELGDSALYLCASSQEAGSSYNEQFFGPGTRLTVL.

This clone was seen a handful of times. V gene TRBV11-2 combines with J gene TRBJ2-1; 14 bases match TRBD2. The ends lost 4 bases at V and 8 bases at J; junction bases unmatched: 4. The V gene's germline CDR1 is SGHAT and CDR2 FQNNGV. This CDR3 spans 15 amino acids. The CDR3 nucleotides read TGTGCCAGCAGCTCGGGACTAGCGGGAGTATATGAGCAGTTCTTC. This encodes CASSSGLAGVYEQFF.

The chain combines TRBV4-3 with TRBJ2-7, with D possibly TRBD2 on 6 matching bases. CDR3 size: 15 residues. Germline CDR1 reads LGHNA; CDR2 reads YSLEER. V lost 2 bases, J lost 3 bases, and 14 bases lay in between. CDR3: CASSQTNGTHYEQYF. CDR3 nucleotide sequence: TGCGCCAGCAGCCAAACAAACGGGACTCACTACGAGCAGTACTTC.

The CDR3: CASSHAAGGDNYGYTF. CDR3 coding DNA: TGCGCCAGCAGCCACGCCGCGGGAGGGGACAACTATGGCTACACCTTC. The V call is TRBV5-1, the J call TRBJ1-2; D is possibly TRBD1 (5 bases). V lost 4 bases and J 2 bases, leaving 18 bases between the germline ends. The CDR3 consists of 16 residues. CDR1 is SGHRS and CDR2 is YFSETQ in the germline V gene. Filled out from reference TRBV5-1 and TRBJ1-2, the complete variable domain reads KAGVTQTPRYLIKTRGQQVTLSCSPISGHRSVSWYQQTPGQGLQFLFEYFSETQRNKGNFPGRFSGRQFSNSRSEMNVSTLELGDSALYLCASSHAAGGDNYGYTFGSGTRLTVV.

This chain joins TRBV5-4 and TRBJ2-3; D remains unclear. This CDR3 is built from 12 residues. V shed 2 bases and J shed 2 bases, with 3 bases lying between them. In germline, CDR1 is SGHNT, CDR2 YYREEE (reference sequence). CDR3 DNA: TGTGCCAGCAGCTTCCTCACAGATACGCAGTATTTT. Amino acid sequence: CASSFLTDTQYF.

This sequence joins TRBV5-6 and TRBJ2-2, with D unclear. V lost 2 bases and J lost 6, with 14 bases in between. This CDR3 has 15 residues. From germline, CDR1 is SGHDT and CDR2 YYEEEE. CDR3 sequence reads: CASSLTFRASGELFF. CDR3 nucleotides: TGTGCCAGCAGCTTAACTTTTCGGGCGTCCGGGGAGCTGTTTTTT.

V is TRBV29-1 and J is TRBJ1-2; 10 bases are shared with TRBD1. The CDR3 extends over 13 amino acids. Germline loops: CDR1 SQVTM, CDR2 ANQGSEA. V trimming: 6 bases; J trimming: 8 bases; junction bases outside the gene matches: 9. The CDR3 spells CSVGQGMSGGYTF. CDR3 bases: TGCAGCGTGGGACAGGGGATGAGTGGCGGCTACACCTTC. The complete variable domain, with remaining parts taken from reference TRBV29-1 and TRBJ1-2, reads SAVISQKPSRDICQRGTSLTIQCQVDSQVTMMFWYRQQPGQSLTLIATANQGSEATYESGFVIDKFPISRPNLTFSTLTVSNMSPEDSSIYLCSVGQGMSGGYTFGSGTRLTVV.